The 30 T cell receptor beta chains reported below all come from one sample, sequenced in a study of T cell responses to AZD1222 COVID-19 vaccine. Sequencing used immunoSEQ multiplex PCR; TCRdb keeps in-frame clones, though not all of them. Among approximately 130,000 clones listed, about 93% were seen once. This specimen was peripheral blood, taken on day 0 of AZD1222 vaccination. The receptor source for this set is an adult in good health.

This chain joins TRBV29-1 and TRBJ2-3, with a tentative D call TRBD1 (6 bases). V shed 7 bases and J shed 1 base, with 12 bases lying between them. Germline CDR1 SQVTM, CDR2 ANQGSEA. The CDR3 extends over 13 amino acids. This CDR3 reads CSGSRGGTDTQYF. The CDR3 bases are TGCAGCGGCTCCAGGGGAGGCACAGATACGCAGTATTTT.

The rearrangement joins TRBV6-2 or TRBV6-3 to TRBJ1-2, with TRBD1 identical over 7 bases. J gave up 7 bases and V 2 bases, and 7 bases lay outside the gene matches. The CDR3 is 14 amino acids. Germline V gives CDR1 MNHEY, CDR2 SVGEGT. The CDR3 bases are TGTGCCAGCAGTTACATCGGAGGGGGCAGTGGCTACACCTTC. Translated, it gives CASSYIGGGSGYTF.

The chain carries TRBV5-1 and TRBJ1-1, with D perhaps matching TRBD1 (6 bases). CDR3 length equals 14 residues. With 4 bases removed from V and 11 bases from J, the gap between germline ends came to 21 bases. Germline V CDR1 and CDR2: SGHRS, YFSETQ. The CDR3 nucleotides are TGCGCCAGCAGCCCGCTAAGACAGGTCGGGGGGGCTTTCTTT. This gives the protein CASSPLRQVGGAFF.

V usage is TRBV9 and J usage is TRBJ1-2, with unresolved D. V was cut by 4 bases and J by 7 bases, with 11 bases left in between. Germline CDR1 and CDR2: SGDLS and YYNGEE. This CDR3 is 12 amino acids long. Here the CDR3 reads CASSSSHSGYTF. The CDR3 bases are TGTGCCAGCAGCTCCAGCCACAGTGGCTACACCTTC.

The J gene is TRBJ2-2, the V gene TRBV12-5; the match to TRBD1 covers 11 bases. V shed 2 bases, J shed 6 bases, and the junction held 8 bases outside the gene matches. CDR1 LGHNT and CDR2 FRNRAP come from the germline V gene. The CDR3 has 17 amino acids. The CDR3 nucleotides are TGTGCTAGTGGTTTGCCCCGGACAGGGGGCGACCCCGGGGAGCTGTTTTTT. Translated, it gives CASGLPRTGGDPGELFF. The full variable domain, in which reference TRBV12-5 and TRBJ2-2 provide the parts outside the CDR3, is DARVTQTPRHKVTEMGQEVTMRCQPILGHNTVFWYRQTMMQGLELLAYFRNRAPLDDSGMPKDRFSAEMPDATLATLKIQPSEPRDSAVYFCASGLPRTGGDPGELFFGEGSRLTVL.

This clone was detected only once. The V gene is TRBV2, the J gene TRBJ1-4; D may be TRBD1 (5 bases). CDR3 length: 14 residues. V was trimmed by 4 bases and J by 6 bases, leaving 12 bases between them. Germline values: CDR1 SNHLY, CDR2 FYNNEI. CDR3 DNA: TGTGCCAGCAGTGGGTACAGGAGAGATGAAAAACTGTTTTTT. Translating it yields CASSGYRRDEKLFF.

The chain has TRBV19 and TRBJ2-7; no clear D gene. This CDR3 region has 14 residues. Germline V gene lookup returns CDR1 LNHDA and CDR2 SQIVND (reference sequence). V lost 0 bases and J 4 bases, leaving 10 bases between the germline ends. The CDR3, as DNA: TGTGCCAGTAGTATAGAAGGACGGATATACGAGCAGTACTTC. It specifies CASSIEGRIYEQYF.

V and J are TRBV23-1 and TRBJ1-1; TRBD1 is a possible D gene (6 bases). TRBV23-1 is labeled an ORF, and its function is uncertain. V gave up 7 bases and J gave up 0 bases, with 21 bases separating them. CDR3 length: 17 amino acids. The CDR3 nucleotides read TGCGCCAGCAATTACTATCCCAGGGGCACCATGAACACTGAAGCTTTCTTT. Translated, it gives CASNYYPRGTMNTEAFF.

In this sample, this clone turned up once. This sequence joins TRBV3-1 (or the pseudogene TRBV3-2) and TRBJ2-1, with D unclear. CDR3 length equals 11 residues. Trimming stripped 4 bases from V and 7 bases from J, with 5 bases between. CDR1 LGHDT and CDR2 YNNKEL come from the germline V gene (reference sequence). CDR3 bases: TGTGCCAGCAGCCGCTCAAATGAGCAGTTCTTC. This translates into CASSRSNEQFF.

CDR3 bases: TGTGCCATCAGGAGGGAACGGGAAGGCACTGAAGCTTTCTTT. Its protein is CAIRREREGTEAFF. The chain has TRBV10-3 and TRBJ1-1; D is ambiguous. V lost 6 bases and J lost 4, with 15 bases in between. Germline CDR1 ENHRY, CDR2 SYGVKD. The CDR3 is made up of 14 amino acids.

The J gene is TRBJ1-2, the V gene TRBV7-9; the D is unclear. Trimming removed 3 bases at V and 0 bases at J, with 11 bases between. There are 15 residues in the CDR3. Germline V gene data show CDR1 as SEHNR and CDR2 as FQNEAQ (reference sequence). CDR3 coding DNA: TGTGCCAGCAGCTTCGGAAGGGCTTCTAACTATGGCTACACCTTC. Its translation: CASSFGRASNYGYTF. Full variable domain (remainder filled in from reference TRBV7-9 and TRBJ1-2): DTGVSQNPRHKITKRGQNVTFRCDPISEHNRLYWYRQTLGQGPEFLTYFQNEAQLEKSRLLSDRFSAERPKGSFSTLEIQRTEQGDSAMYLCASSFGRASNYGYTFGSGTRLTVV.

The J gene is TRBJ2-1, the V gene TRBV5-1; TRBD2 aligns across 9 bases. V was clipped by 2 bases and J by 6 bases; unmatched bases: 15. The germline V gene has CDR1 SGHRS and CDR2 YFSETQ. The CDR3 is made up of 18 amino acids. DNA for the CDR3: TGCGCCAGCAGCTTATTTTCTGCTCGCGGGGGGGCGGGCAATGAGCAGTTCTTC. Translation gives CASSLFSARGGAGNEQFF.

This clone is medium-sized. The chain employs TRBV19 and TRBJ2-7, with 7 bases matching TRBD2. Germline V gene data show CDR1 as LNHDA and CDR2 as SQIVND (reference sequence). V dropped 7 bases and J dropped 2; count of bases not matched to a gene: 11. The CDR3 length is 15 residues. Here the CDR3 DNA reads TGTGCCAGTACTCCTCGGGCTAGCGGTACCTACGAGCAGTACTTC. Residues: CASTPRASGTYEQYF.

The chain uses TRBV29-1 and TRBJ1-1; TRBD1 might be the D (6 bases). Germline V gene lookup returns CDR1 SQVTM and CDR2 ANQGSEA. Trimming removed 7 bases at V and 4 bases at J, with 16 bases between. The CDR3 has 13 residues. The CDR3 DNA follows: TGCAGCGCTTACAGGGAGGTGAGCACTGAAGCTTTCTTT. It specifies CSAYREVSTEAFF.

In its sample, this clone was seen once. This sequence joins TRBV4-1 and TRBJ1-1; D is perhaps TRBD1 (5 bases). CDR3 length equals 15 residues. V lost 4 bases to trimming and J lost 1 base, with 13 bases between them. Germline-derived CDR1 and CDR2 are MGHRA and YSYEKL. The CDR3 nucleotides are TGCGCCAGCAGCCTGACCGGGGCGGGGAACACTGAAGCTTTCTTT. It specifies CASSLTGAGNTEAFF.

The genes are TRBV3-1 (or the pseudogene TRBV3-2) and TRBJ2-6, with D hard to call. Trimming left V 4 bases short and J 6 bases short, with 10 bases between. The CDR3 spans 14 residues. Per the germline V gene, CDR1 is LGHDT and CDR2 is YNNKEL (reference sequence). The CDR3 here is CASSRLLLANVLTF. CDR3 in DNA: TGTGCCAGCAGCCGCCTCCTCTTGGCCAACGTCCTGACTTTC.

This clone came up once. CDR3 nucleotide sequence: TGCGCCAGCAGCTTGGCGGAGAACACTGAAGCTTTCTTT. The encoded protein is CASSLAENTEAFF. The V gene is TRBV5-1, the J gene TRBJ1-1; no firm D call. Germline CDR1 is SGHRS and CDR2 is YFSETQ. The length of the CDR3 is 13 residues. Trimming left V 0 bases short and J 1 base short, with 4 bases between.

The CDR3 reads CASSARGGYNSPLHF. CDR3 DNA: TGTGCCAGCAGTGCAAGGGGCGGCTATAATTCACCCCTCCACTTT. This chain joins TRBV27 and TRBJ1-6; TRBD1 is a possible D gene (5 bases). The germline V gene has CDR1 MNHEY and CDR2 SMNVEV (reference sequence). The CDR3 is 15 residues long. Between the trimmed V and J ends, which lost 5 bases and 3 bases, there was a span of 11 bases.

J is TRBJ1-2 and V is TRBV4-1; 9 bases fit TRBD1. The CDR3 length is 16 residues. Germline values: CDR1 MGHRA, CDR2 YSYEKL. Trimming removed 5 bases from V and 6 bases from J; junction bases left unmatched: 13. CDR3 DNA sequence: TGCGCCAGCAGCTCTCCCGGGACAGGGTGGAGGGATGGCTACACCTTC. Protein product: CASSSPGTGWRDGYTF.

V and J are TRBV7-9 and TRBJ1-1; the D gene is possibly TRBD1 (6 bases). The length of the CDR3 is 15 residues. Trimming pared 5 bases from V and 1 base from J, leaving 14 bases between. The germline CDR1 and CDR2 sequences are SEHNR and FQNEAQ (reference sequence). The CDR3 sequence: CASSVQGWGNTEAFF. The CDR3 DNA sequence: TGTGCCAGCAGCGTACAGGGATGGGGGAACACTGAAGCTTTCTTT.

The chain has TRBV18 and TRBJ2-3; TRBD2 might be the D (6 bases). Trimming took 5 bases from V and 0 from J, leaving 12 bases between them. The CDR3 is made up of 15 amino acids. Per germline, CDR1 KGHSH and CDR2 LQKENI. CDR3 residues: CASSSAGPSTDTQYF. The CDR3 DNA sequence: TGTGCCAGCTCAAGTGCGGGGCCGAGCACAGATACGCAGTATTTT.

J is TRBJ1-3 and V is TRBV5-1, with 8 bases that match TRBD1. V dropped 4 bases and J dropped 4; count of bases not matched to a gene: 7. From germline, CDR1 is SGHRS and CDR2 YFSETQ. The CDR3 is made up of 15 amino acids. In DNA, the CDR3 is TGCGCCAGCAGCCCAAGGACAGGGTCAGGAAACACCATATATTTT. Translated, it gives CASSPRTGSGNTIYF.

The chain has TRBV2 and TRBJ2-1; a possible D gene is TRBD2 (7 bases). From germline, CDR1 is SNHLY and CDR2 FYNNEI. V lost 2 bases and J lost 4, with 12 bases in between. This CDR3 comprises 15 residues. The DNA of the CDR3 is TGTGCCAGCAGTGAAACCGGGGGGACATACAATGAGCAGTTCTTC. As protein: CASSETGGTYNEQFF.

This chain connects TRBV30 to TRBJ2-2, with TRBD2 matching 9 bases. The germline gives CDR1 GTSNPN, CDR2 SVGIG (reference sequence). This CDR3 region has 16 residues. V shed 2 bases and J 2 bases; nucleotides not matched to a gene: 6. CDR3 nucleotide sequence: TGTGCCTGGAGTCAAACGCGGGGGGGTAACACCGGGGAGCTGTTTTTT. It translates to CAWSQTRGGNTGELFF. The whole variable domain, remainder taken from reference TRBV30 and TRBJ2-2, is SQTIHQWPATLVQPVGSPLSLECTVEGTSNPNLYWYRQAAGRGLQLLFYSVGIGQISSEVPQNLSASRPQDRQFILSSKKLLLSDSGFYLCAWSQTRGGNTGELFFGEGSRLTVL.

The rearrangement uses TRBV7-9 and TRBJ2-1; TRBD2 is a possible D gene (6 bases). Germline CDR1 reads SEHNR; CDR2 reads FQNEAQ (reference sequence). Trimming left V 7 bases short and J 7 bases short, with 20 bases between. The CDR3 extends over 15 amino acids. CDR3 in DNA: TGTGCCAGCACCCTGGGCCTAGGAGGGGTGAATGAGCAGTTCTTC. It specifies CASTLGLGGVNEQFF. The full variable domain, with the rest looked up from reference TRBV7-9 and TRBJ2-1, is DTGVSQNPRHKITKRGQNVTFRCDPISEHNRLYWYRQTLGQGPEFLTYFQNEAQLEKSRLLSDRFSAERPKGSFSTLEIQRTEQGDSAMYLCASTLGLGGVNEQFFGPGTRLTVL.

The CDR3 DNA reads TGTGCCAGCAGTTTCACCGCCTCGACAGTAGCGGGAACTGAAGCTTTCTTT. Translating gives CASSFTASTVAGTEAFF. The J gene is TRBJ1-1, the V gene TRBV2; possibly TRBD1 for D (5 bases). CDR1 and CDR2 (germline): SNHLY, FYNNEI. This CDR3 spans 17 amino acids. The V gene lost 5 bases and the J gene lost 5 bases, with 24 bases spanning the gap.

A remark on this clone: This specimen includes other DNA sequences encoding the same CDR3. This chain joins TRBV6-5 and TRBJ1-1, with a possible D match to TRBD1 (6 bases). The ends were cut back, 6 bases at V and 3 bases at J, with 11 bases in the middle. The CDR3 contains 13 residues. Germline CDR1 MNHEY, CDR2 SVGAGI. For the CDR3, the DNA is TGTGCCAGCAGACCCCCAGGGGACACTGAAGCTTTCTTT. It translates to CASRPPGDTEAFF.

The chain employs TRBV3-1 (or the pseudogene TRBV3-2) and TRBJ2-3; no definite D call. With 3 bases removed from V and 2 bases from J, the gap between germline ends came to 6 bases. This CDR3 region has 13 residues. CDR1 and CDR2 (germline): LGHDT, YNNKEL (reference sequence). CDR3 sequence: CASSHSYTDTQYF. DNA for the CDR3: TGTGCCAGCAGCCACTCCTACACAGATACGCAGTATTTT.

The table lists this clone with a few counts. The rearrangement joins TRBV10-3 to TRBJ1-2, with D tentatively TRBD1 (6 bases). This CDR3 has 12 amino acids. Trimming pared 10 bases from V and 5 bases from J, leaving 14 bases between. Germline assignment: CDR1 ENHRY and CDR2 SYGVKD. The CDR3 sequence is CATRTADYGYTF. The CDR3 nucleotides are TGTGCCACACGGACAGCCGATTATGGCTACACCTTC.

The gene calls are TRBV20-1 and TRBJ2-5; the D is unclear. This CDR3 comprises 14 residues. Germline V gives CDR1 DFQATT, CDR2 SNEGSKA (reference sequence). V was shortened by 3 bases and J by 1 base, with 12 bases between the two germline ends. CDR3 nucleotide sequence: TGCAGTGCTAGTTCTTCGGCTCTCCAAGAGACCCAGTACTTC. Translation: CSASSSALQETQYF.